Listed here are 17 T cell receptor beta chains from one sample, sequenced in a study of T-cell reconstitution after alpha-beta-depleted transplantation in children (dated by TCRdb to about 2016). Library preparation employed PCR. The run used an Illumina HiSeq 2500. Molecular barcoding was employed in the preparation of TCR libraries, with unique molecular identifiers being used to normalize TCRbeta repertoire quantification. The public reads were reprocessed in TCRdb via fastp at Q25 and MiXCR, keeping in-frame beta chains. CDR3 protein duplicates are merged, each entry listing the most common genes and DNA. Recorded for this sample are over 85,000 distinct CDR3 sequences; around 10% of them occurred a single time. The leading ten clones occupy approximately 8% of the sample. The sequences come from PBMCs from the stem cell graft donor, collected from the stem cell graft. The source is a human donor who donated a stem cell graft to a child with acute lymphoblastic leukemia.

This clonotype was seen ten or more times. The rearrangement joins TRBV5-6 to TRBJ1-5, with a possible D match to TRBD1 (5 bases). The CDR3 extends over 16 amino acids. The V gene lost 1 base and the J gene lost 0 bases, with 11 bases spanning the gap. Germline V gene lookup returns CDR1 SGHDT and CDR2 YYEEEE. The CDR3 DNA is TGTGCCAGCAGCTTGCTCAGGGATTATAGCAATCAGCCCCAGCATTTT. Encoded protein: CASSLLRDYSNQPQHF. The full variable domain, its missing parts supplied by reference TRBV5-6 and TRBJ1-5, is DAGVTQSPTHLIKTRGQQVTLRCSPKSGHDTVSWYQQALGQGPQFIFQYYEEEERQRGNFPDRFSGHQFPNYSSELNVNALLLGDSALYLCASSLLRDYSNQPQHFGDGTRLSIL.

This clonotype was seen at least ten times. V and J are TRBV6-5 and TRBJ2-7, with D perhaps being TRBD1 or TRBD2 (5 bases each). CDR3 length: 13 amino acids. V was clipped by 2 bases and J by 4 bases, with 9 bases between them. The germline V gene has CDR1 MNHEY and CDR2 SVGAGI. CDR3 region: CASSYGDRYEQYF. DNA for the CDR3: TGTGCCAGCAGTTACGGGGACCGGTACGAGCAGTACTTC.

This clonotype appeared many times. The rearrangement joins TRBV12-3 or TRBV12-4 to TRBJ2-7; D ambiguous. The CDR3 contains 13 residues. The ends were cut back, 5 bases at V and 12 bases at J, with 20 bases in the middle. The CDR3 DNA follows: TGTGCCAGCAGTCTCGATGGCGTCTCTCCTTGGTACTTC. It specifies CASSLDGVSPWYF.

This clonotype was recorded at least ten times. This rearrangement joins TRBV7-9 to TRBJ2-3; D gene uncertain. The CDR3 is 16 amino acids. Trimming shortened V by 8 bases and J by 0 bases, and 18 bases separated the two germline ends. Germline V gene lookup returns CDR1 SEHNR and CDR2 FQNEAQ (reference sequence). CDR3: CASGASNAASTDTQYF. CDR3 coding DNA: TGTGCCAGCGGAGCTTCGAACGCGGCTAGCACAGATACGCAGTATTTT.

This clonotype was detected many times. J is TRBJ2-1 and V is TRBV14; 11 bases match TRBD2. V gave up 4 bases and J gave up 3 bases; unmatched junction bases: 5. The CDR3 length is 16 residues. Germline V gene lookup returns CDR1 SGHDN and CDR2 FVKESK. CDR3 protein: CASSRGTSGIYNEQFF. CDR3 coding DNA: TGTGCCAGCAGCCGTGGGACTAGCGGTATCTACAATGAGCAGTTCTTC.

This clonotype was observed many times. This chain uses TRBV4-2 with TRBJ2-6; D possibly corresponds to TRBD1 (6 bases). V was pared by 0 bases and J by 4 bases, with 10 bases between. The CDR3 has 16 amino acids. The germline CDR1 and CDR2 sequences are LGHNA and YNFKEQ. The CDR3, as DNA: TGTGCCAGCAGCCAAGATCAGGGGTACGGGGCCAACGTCCTGACTTTC. As protein: CASSQDQGYGANVLTF.

This clonotype occurred many times. The CDR3 sequence: CATGGVSGYTDTQYF. CDR3 sequence (DNA): TGCGCCACCGGCGGGGTATCGGGATACACAGATACGCAGTATTTT. This sequence joins TRBV10-2 and TRBJ2-3; D is perhaps TRBD2 (6 bases). The length of the CDR3 is 15 residues. Trimming shortened V by 10 bases and J by 2 bases, and 19 bases separated the two germline ends. Germline V lookup: CDR1 WSHSY, CDR2 SAAADI.

The chain joins TRBV3-1 to TRBJ2-2, with D uncertain. The CDR3 spans 17 residues. V gave up 1 base and J gave up 3 bases, with 15 bases separating them. Germline assignment: CDR1 LGHDT and CDR2 YNNKEL (reference sequence). Here the CDR3 DNA reads TGTGCCAGCAGCCAAGGACTCCTCCGCGCATACACCGGGGAGCTGTTTTTT. As protein: CASSQGLLRAYTGELFF.

Ten or more counts support this clonotype. The chain links TRBV20-1 to TRBJ2-1; 9 nucleotides agree with TRBD2. Trimming cost V 4 bases and J 1 base; bases outside gene matches: 2. Germline V lookup: CDR1 DFQATT, CDR2 SNEGSKA (reference sequence). This CDR3 comprises 14 residues. The CDR3 nucleotides read TGCAGTGCTAAAGCGGGGGGTTCCTACAATGAGCAGTTCTTC. The encoded protein is CSAKAGGSYNEQFF.

This chain joins TRBV7-6 and TRBJ1-4, with D perhaps matching TRBD1 (6 bases). This CDR3 region has 14 residues. The ends were cut back, 6 bases at V and 0 bases at J, with 8 bases in the middle. Looked up from germline, CDR1 is SGHVS and CDR2 is FNYEAQ. DNA for the CDR3: TGTGCCAGCAGGAGGACAGCAACTAATGAAAAACTGTTTTTT. Translation: CASRRTATNEKLFF.

This clonotype has at least ten counts. The rearrangement uses TRBV28 and TRBJ1-3, with TRBD1 matching 8 bases. Unmatched junction bases numbered 0, after V lost 2 bases and J lost 3 bases. The CDR3 extends over 14 amino acids. Germline-derived CDR1 and CDR2 are MDHEN and SYDVKM. This CDR3 is CASSLGTGGNTIYF. The DNA of the CDR3 is TGTGCCAGCAGTTTAGGGACAGGTGGAAACACCATATATTTT.

This clonotype was seen more than once but under ten times. The chain employs TRBV29-1 and TRBJ1-2; TRBD1 matches at 10 bases. Germline V gene sequence: CDR1 SQVTM, CDR2 ANQGSEA. Trimming at V came to 5 bases and at J to 3 bases, leaving 12 bases not matched to a gene. The CDR3 runs to 16 residues. The CDR3 region is CSVQGTATGGDYGYTF. The CDR3 DNA reads as TGCAGCGTTCAGGGGACCGCGACAGGGGGCGACTATGGCTACACCTTC.

This clonotype was counted many times. The chain uses TRBV27 and TRBJ2-7; D might be TRBD2 (5 bases). V was shortened by 8 bases and J by 0 bases, with 17 bases between the two germline ends. The length of the CDR3 is 15 residues. Germline V gene lookup returns CDR1 MNHEY and CDR2 SMNVEV (reference sequence). This CDR3 reads CASHSGGLSSYEQYF. CDR3 nucleotides: TGTGCCAGCCACAGCGGTGGGCTATCCTCCTACGAGCAGTACTTC.

This clonotype occurred a few times. This chain uses TRBV7-3 with TRBJ2-1, with TRBD1 as a possible D gene (5 bases). The CDR3 sequence is 13 residues long. V lost 1 base and J 6 bases, leaving 7 bases between the germline ends. Germline CDR1 SGHTA, CDR2 FQGTGA. The DNA for the CDR3 is TGTGCCAGCAGCTTAAGTGGGGCCAATGAGCAGTTCTTC. Translating it yields CASSLSGANEQFF.

This clonotype came up many times. The V gene is TRBV5-1, the J gene TRBJ2-1; D is undetermined. Germline CDR1 reads SGHRS; CDR2 reads YFSETQ. The CDR3 covers 14 residues. V was shortened by 2 bases and J by 6 bases, with 12 bases between the two germline ends. DNA for the CDR3: TGCGCCAGCAGCTTTTCTGGGGTTGGCAATGAGCAGTTCTTC. As protein: CASSFSGVGNEQFF.

The chain carries TRBV19 and TRBJ1-1, with 9 bases aligning to TRBD1. Germline CDR1 reads LNHDA; CDR2 reads SQIVND (reference sequence). The CDR3 totals 12 residues. With 8 bases clipped from V and 3 bases from J, the junction kept 1 base outside the gene matches. Here the CDR3 DNA reads TGTGCCAGTGGGGACAGGGACACTGAAGCTTTCTTT. Translating gives CASGDRDTEAFF.

This clonotype has ten or more counts. One junction end disagrees with the germline gene, perhaps due to a read error. The chain is built from TRBV20-1 and TRBJ1-1; 8 positions match TRBD1. This CDR3 region has 17 residues. CDR1 is DFQATT and CDR2 is SNEGSKA in the germline V gene (reference sequence). The CDR3: CSARDSRGRWANPEAFF. The CDR3 region has the DNA TGCAGTGCTAGAGATTCCAGGGGGCGCTGGGCGAACCCTGAAGCTTTCTTT.